The text below deals with one TCR beta chain. This specimen comes from a study of T and B cells in COVID-19 patients. V lost 0 bases and J lost 3, with 8 bases in between. Germline V gives CDR1 DFQATT, CDR2 SNEGSKA (reference sequence). This CDR3 contains 13 residues. Blood genomic DNA input for TRB amplification was roughly 220-500 ng. Multiplex PCR with BIOMED2 TRB-A/B primer pools amplified TRB rearrangements. TCRdb processed the multiplex PCR reads anew with MiXCR; each CDR3 protein has one entry. The repertoire holds several thousand distinct CDR3 sequences, about a fifth seen once, with around 10% in the top ten.

V gene TRBV20-1 combines with J gene TRBJ1-2; no reliable D call. The receptor was isolated from a human donor with active COVID-19. The sequenced sample was blood. The CDR3 reads CSAREAGHYGYTF. CDR3 in DNA: TGCAGTGCTAGAGAGGCAGGCCACTATGGCTACACCTTC.